Listed here is a single TCR beta chain. This sample was taken from a study of CD8 T cells in Susac syndrome. V gave up 2 bases and J gave up 2 bases, with 13 bases separating them. The CDR3 has 14 residues. CDR1 SQVTM and CDR2 ANQGSEA come from the germline V gene. Reverse transcription of roughly 0.5 to 1 ug RNA was carried out with random hexamers. Amplification of TCR beta CDR3 across 54 Vbeta and 13 Jbeta was performed with immunoSEQ multiplex PCR. MiXCR, applied by TCRdb to the immunoSEQ multiplex PCR reads, yields one record per CDR3 protein. Here the sample spans about 400,000 distinct CDR3 sequences, 75% to 90% being singletons.

The source of this sequence is a human donor with multiple sclerosis. V and J are TRBV29-1 and TRBJ2-7, with D perhaps matching TRBD2 (6 bases). Sequences were obtained from CD8+ T cells from PBMCs. CDR3 DNA: TGCAGCGTTGAACTGGAGGGGAATACCTACGAGCAGTACTTC. Translated, it gives CSVELEGNTYEQYF.